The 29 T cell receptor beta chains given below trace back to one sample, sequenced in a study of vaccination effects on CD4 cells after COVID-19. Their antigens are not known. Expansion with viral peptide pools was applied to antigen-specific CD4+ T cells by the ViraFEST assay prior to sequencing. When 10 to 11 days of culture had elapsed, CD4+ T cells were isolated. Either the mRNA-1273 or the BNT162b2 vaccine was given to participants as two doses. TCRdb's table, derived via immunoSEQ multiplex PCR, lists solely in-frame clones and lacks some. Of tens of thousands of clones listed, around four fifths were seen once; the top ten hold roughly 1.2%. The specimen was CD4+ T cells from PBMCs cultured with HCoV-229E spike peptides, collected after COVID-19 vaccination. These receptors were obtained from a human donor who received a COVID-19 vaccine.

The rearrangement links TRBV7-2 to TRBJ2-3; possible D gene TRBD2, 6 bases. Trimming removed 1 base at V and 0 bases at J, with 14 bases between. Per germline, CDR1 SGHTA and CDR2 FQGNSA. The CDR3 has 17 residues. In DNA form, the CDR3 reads TGTGCCAGCAGCTTAGTCGGCGGGGCCGCTAGCACAGATACGCAGTATTTT. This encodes CASSLVGGAASTDTQYF. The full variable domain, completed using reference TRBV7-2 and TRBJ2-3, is GAGVSQSPSNKVTEKGKDVELRCDPISGHTALYWYRQSLGQGLEFLIYFQGNSAPDKSGLPSDRFSAERTGGSVSTLTIQRTQQEDSAVYLCASSLVGGAASTDTQYFGPGTRLTVL.

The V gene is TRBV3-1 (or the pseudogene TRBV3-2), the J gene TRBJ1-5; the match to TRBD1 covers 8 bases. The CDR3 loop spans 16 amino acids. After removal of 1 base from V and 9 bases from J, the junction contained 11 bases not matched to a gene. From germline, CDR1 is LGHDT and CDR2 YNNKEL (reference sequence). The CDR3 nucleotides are TGTGCCAGCAGCCAAGGTTGGACAGGGAGGGGGCCGCCCCAGCATTTT. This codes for CASSQGWTGRGPPQHF.

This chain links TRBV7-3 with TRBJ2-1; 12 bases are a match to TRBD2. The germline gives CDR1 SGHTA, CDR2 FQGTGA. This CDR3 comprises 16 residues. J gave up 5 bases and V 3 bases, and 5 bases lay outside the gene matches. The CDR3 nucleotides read TGTGCCAGCAGCTTTACTAGCGGGGGGTTTAACAATGAGCAGTTCTTC. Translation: CASSFTSGGFNNEQFF.

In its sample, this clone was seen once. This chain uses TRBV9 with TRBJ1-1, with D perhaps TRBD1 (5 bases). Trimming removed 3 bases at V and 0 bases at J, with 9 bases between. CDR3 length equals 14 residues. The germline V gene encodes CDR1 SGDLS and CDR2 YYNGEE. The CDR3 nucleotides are TGTGCCAGCAGCGGGGGACTCTTGAACACTGAAGCTTTCTTT. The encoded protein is CASSGGLLNTEAFF.

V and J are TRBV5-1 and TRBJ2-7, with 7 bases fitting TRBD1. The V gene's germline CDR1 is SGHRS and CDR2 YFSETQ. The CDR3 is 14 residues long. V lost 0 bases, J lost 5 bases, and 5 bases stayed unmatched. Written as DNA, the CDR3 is TGCGCCAGCAGCTTGGGAGGGACAGCGAACGAGCAGTACGTC. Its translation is CASSLGGTANEQYV.

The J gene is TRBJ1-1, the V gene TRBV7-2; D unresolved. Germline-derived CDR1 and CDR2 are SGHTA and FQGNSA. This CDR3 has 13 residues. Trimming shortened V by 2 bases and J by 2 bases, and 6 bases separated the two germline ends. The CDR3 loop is CASSLSQNTEAFF. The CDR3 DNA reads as TGTGCCAGCAGCTTAAGTCAAAACACTGAAGCTTTCTTT. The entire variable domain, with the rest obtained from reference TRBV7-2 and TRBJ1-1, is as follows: GAGVSQSPSNKVTEKGKDVELRCDPISGHTALYWYRQSLGQGLEFLIYFQGNSAPDKSGLPSDRFSAERTGGSVSTLTIQRTQQEDSAVYLCASSLSQNTEAFFGQGTRLTVV.

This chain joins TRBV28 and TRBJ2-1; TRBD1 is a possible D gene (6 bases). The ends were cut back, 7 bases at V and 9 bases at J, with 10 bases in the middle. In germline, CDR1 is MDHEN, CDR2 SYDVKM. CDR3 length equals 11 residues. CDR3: CASMGAREQFF. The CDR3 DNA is TGTGCCAGCATGGGGGCCCGTGAGCAGTTCTTC.

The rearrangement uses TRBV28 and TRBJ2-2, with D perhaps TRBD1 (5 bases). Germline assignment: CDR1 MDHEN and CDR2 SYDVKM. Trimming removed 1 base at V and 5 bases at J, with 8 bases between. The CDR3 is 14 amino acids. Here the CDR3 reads CASSLSGRTGELFF. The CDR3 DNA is TGTGCCAGCAGTTTATCAGGGCGGACCGGGGAGCTGTTTTTT.

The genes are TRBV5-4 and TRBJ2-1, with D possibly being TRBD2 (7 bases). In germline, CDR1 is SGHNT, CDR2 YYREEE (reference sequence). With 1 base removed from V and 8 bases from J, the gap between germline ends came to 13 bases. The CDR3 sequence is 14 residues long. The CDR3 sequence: CASSLRGGGDEQFF. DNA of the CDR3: TGTGCCAGCAGCTTGAGGGGGGGTGGTGATGAGCAGTTCTTC. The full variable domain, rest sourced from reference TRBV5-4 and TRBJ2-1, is ETGVTQSPTHLIKTRGQQVTLRCSSQSGHNTVSWYQQALGQGPQFIFQYYREEENGRGNFPPRFSGLQFPNYSSELNVNALELDDSALYLCASSLRGGGDEQFFGPGTRLTVL.

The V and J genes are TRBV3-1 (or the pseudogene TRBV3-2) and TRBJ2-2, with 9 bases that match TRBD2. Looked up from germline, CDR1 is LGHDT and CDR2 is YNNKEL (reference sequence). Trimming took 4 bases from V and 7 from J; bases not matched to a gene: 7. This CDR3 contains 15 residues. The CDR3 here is CASSPAGGQGGELFF. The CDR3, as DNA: TGTGCCAGCAGCCCGGCGGGGGGGCAAGGCGGGGAGCTGTTTTTT.

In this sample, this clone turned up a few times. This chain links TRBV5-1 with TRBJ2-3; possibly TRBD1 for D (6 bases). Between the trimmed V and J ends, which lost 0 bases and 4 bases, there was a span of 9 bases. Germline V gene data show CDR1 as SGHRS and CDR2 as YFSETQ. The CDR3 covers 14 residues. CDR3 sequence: CASSLDPGADTQYF. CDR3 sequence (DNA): TGCGCCAGCAGCTTGGATCCAGGGGCAGATACGCAGTATTTT.

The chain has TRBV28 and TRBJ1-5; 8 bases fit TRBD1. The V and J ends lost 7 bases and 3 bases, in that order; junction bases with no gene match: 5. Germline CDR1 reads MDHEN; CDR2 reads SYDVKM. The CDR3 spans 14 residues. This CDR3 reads CASTRDRSNQPQHF. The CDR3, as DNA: TGTGCCAGCACCCGGGACAGGTCCAATCAGCCCCAGCATTTT. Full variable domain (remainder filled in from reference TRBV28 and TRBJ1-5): DVKVTQSSRYLVKRTGEKVFLECVQDMDHENMFWYRQDPGLGLRLIYFSYDVKMKEKGDIPEGYSVSREKKERFSLILESASTNQTSMYLCASTRDRSNQPQHFGDGTRLSIL.

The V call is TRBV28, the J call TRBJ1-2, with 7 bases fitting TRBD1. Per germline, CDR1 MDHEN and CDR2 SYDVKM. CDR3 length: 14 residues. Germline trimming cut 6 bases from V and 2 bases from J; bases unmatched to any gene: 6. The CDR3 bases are TGTGCCAGCAGCCCGACAGGGCAGAACTATGGCTACACCTTC. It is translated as CASSPTGQNYGYTF.

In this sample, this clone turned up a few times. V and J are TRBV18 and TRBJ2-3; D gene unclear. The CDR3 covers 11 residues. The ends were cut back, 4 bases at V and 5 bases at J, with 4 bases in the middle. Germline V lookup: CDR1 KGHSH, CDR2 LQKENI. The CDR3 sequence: CASSHLDTQYF. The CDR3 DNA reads TGTGCCAGCTCACATCTAGATACGCAGTATTTT.

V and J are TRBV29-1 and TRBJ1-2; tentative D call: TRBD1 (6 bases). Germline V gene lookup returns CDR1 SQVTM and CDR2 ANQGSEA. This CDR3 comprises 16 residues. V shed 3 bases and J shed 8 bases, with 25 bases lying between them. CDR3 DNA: TGCAGCGTTGATTGGGCAGGGTCCGGCGGGGGGACAGGCTACACCTTC. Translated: CSVDWAGSGGGTGYTF.

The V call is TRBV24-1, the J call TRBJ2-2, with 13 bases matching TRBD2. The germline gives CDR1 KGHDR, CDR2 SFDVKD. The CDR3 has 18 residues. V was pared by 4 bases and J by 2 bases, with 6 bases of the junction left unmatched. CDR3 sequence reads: CATSDATSGGLNTGELFF. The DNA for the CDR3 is TGTGCCACCAGTGACGCGACTAGCGGGGGGCTTAACACCGGGGAGCTGTTTTTT.

CDR3 region: CASSQQNYGYTF. The CDR3 region has the DNA TGTGCCAGCAGCCAACAGAACTATGGCTACACCTTC. The genes are TRBV14 and TRBJ1-2, with no clear D. Looked up from germline, CDR1 is SGHDN and CDR2 is FVKESK. The CDR3 runs 12 residues. The V and J ends lost 2 bases and 2 bases respectively, with 3 bases between them. The full variable domain, with the rest looked up from reference TRBV14 and TRBJ1-2, is EAGVTQFPSHSVIEKGQTVTLRCDPISGHDNLYWYRRVMGKEIKFLLHFVKESKQDESGMPNNRFLAERTGGTYSTLKVQPAELEDSGVYFCASSQQNYGYTFGSGTRLTVV.

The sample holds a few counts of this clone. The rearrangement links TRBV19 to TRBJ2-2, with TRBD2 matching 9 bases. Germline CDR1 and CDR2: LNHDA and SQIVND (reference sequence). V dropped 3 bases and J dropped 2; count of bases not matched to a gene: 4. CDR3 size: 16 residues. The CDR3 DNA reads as TGTGCCAGTAGTATTAGCGGGGGCCTAAACACCGGGGAGCTGTTTTTT. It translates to CASSISGGLNTGELFF.

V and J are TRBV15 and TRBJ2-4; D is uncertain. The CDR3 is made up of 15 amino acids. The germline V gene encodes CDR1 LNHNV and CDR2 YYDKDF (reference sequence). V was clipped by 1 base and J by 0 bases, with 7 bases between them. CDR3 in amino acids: CATSRGGEAKNIQYF. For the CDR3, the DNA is TGTGCCACCAGCAGAGGTGGGGAAGCCAAAAACATTCAGTACTTC.

The CDR3 sequence is CATSKTGTNTGELFF. CDR3 nucleotides: TGTGCCACCAGTAAGACAGGGACGAACACCGGGGAGCTGTTTTTT. The V and J genes are TRBV24-1 and TRBJ2-2; 7 bases are a match to TRBD1. Germline-derived CDR1 and CDR2 are KGHDR and SFDVKD. V dropped 6 bases and J dropped 0; count of bases not matched to a gene: 3. The CDR3 has 15 amino acids.

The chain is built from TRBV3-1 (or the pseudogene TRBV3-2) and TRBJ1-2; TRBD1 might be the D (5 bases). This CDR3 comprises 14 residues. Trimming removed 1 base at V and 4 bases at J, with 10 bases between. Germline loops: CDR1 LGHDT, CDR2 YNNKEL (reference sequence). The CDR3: CASSQVTGGYGYTF. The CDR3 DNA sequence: TGTGCCAGCAGCCAAGTTACAGGAGGCTATGGCTACACCTTC.

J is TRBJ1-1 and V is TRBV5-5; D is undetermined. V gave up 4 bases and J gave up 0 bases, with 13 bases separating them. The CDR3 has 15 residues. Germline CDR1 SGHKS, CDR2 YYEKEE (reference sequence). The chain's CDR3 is CASSPFGSMNTEAFF. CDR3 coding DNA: TGTGCCAGCAGCCCTTTCGGGAGCATGAACACTGAAGCTTTCTTT. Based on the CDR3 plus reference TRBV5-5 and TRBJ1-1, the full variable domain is DAGVTQSPTHLIKTRGQQVTLRCSPISGHKSVSWYQQVLGQGPQFIFQYYEKEERGRGNFPDRFSARQFPNYSSELNVNALLLGDSALYLCASSPFGSMNTEAFFGQGTRLTVV.

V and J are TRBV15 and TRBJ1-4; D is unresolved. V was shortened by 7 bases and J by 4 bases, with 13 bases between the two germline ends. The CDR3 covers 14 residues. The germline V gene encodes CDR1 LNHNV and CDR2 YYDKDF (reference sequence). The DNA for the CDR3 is TGTGCCACCACTTCGGGGAGGGTTAATGAAAAACTGTTTTTT. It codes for CATTSGRVNEKLFF.

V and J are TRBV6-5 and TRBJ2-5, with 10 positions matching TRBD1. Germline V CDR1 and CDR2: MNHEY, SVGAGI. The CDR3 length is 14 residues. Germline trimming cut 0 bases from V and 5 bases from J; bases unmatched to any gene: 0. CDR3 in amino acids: CASSYSGQGETQYF. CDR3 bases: TGTGCCAGCAGTTACTCGGGACAGGGGGAGACCCAGTACTTC.

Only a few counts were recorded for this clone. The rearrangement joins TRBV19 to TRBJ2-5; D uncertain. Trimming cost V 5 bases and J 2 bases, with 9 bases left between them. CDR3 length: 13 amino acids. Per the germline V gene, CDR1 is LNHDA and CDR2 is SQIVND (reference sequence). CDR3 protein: CASSGTYQETQYF. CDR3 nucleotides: TGTGCCAGTAGTGGAACATATCAAGAGACCCAGTACTTC.

The CDR3 bases are TGCGCCAGCAGCCAAGGGACCACCGGGGAGCTGTTTTTT. Residues: CASSQGTTGELFF. The V call is TRBV4-1, the J call TRBJ2-2; D is unclear. CDR3 length: 13 amino acids. Germline CDR1 reads MGHRA; CDR2 reads YSYEKL. The germline V and J ends were trimmed by 1 base and 4 bases, with 4 bases remaining between them.

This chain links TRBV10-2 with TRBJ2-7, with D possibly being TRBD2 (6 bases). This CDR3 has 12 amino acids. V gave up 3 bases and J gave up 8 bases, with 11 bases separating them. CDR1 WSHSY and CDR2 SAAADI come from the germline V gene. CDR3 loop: CASSDRGSKQYV. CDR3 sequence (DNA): TGCGCCAGCAGTGATCGGGGGTCTAAGCAGTACGTC.

CDR3 in amino acids: CASSPGVYQPQHF. The CDR3 region has the DNA TGCGCCAGCAGCCCAGGGGTGTATCAGCCCCAGCATTTT. The V gene is TRBV4-3, the J gene TRBJ1-5; the D gene is possibly TRBD1 (6 bases). Trimming shortened V by 4 bases and J by 5 bases, and 9 bases separated the two germline ends. The CDR3 is 13 amino acids. The germline V gene has CDR1 LGHNA and CDR2 YSLEER.

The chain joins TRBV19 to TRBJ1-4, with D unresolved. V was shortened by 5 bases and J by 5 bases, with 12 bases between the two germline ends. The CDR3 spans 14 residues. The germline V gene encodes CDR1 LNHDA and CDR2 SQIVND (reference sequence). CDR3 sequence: CASSEGVANEKLFF. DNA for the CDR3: TGTGCCAGTAGTGAGGGAGTCGCGAATGAAAAACTGTTTTTT.